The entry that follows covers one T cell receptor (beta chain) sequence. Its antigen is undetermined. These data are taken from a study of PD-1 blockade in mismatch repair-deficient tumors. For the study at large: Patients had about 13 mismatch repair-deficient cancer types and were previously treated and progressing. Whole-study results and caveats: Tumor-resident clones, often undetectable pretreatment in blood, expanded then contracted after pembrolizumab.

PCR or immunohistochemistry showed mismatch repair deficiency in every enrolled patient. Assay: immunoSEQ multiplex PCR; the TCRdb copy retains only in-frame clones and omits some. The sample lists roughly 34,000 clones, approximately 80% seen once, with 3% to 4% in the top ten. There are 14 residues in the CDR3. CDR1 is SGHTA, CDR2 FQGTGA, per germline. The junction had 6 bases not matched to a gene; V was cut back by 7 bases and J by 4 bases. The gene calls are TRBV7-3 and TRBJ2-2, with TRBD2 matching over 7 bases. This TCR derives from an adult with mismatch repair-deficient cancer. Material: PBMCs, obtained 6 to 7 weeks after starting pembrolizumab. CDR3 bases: TGTGCCAGCACTAACTGGGGGGGCACCGGGGAGCTGTTTTTT. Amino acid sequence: CASTNWGGTGELFF. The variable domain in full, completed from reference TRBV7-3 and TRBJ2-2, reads GAGVSQTPSNKVTEKGKYVELRCDPISGHTALYWYRQSLGQGPEFLIYFQGTGAADDSGLPNDRFFAVRPEGSVSTLKIQRTERGDSAVYLCASTNWGGTGELFFGEGSRLTVL.